Presented here are 23 T cell receptor beta chains from one specimen sequenced in a study of beta chain features in type 1 diabetes. What was sequenced were expressed TCRB transcripts, since all of the isolated RNA had been reverse transcribed. Assay used: immunoSEQ multiplex PCR; TCRdb lists only in-frame clones, some missing. The sample holds about 340,000 clones; around 7.6% are singletons and the top ten take 0.44%. The sample was central memory CD4+ T cells from blood. The origin of the receptors is a woman under 30 in good health.

This clone has more than one count but fewer than ten. This chain links TRBV4-2 with TRBJ2-7; TRBD2 matches 10 bases. This CDR3 is 15 amino acids long. Germline V gives CDR1 LGHNA, CDR2 YNFKEQ. The ends lost 4 bases at V and 3 bases at J; junction bases unmatched: 6. CDR3 residues: CASSPSGSYRYEQYF. The DNA for the CDR3 is TGTGCCAGCAGCCCTAGCGGGAGTTACCGCTACGAGCAGTACTTC.

V and J are TRBV10-1 and TRBJ2-1, with a possible D match to TRBD2 (5 bases). V dropped 4 bases and J dropped 11 bases, with 15 bases sitting between them. The CDR3 extends over 13 amino acids. Per the germline V gene, CDR1 is WNHNN and CDR2 is SYGVQD (reference sequence). Written as DNA, the CDR3 is TGCGCCAGCAGTGCCGACGGGCGGGCTCAGCAGTTCTTC. This encodes CASSADGRAQQFF.

The table lists this clone with a few counts. V is TRBV5-4 and J is TRBJ1-2; weak D call: TRBD1 (6 bases). This CDR3 region has 14 residues. Germline-derived CDR1 and CDR2 are SGHNT and YYREEE (reference sequence). Trimming took off 0 bases at V and 9 bases at J, with 15 bases between the two ends. The CDR3 bases are TGTGCCAGCAGCTTGGTCCGGGACAAATCTAGCTACACCTTC. This translates into CASSLVRDKSSYTF. Based on the CDR3 plus reference TRBV5-4 and TRBJ1-2, the full variable domain is ETGVTQSPTHLIKTRGQQVTLRCSSQSGHNTVSWYQQALGQGPQFIFQYYREEENGRGNFPPRFSGLQFPNYSSELNVNALELDDSALYLCASSLVRDKSSYTFGSGTRLTVV.

This clone was observed a few times. The chain employs TRBV4-2 and TRBJ2-7, with 11 positions matching TRBD1. The CDR3 covers 16 residues. Losses at the gene ends were 0 bases for V and 3 bases for J; bases not matched to a gene: 4. Looked up from germline, CDR1 is LGHNA and CDR2 is YNFKEQ. This chain's CDR3 is CASSQEAGTGGYEQYF. CDR3 nucleotide sequence: TGTGCCAGCAGCCAAGAGGCCGGGACAGGGGGCTACGAGCAGTACTTC.

In its sample, this clone was seen a few times. This chain connects TRBV7-9 to TRBJ2-1; a weak D match, TRBD1 (5 bases). The germline V gene encodes CDR1 SEHNR and CDR2 FQNEAQ (reference sequence). This CDR3 spans 13 amino acids. Trimming shortened V by 2 bases and J by 7 bases, and 9 bases separated the two germline ends. Here the CDR3 DNA reads TGTGCCAGCAGCTTATGGGGCGAGAATGAGCAGTTCTTC. This sequence encodes CASSLWGENEQFF. The full variable domain, its missing parts supplied by reference TRBV7-9 and TRBJ2-1, is DTGVSQNPRHKITKRGQNVTFRCDPISEHNRLYWYRQTLGQGPEFLTYFQNEAQLEKSRLLSDRFSAERPKGSFSTLEIQRTEQGDSAMYLCASSLWGENEQFFGPGTRLTVL.

The chain links TRBV11-3 to TRBJ2-1, with D hard to call. Per the germline V gene, CDR1 is SGHNT and CDR2 is YENEEA. V lost 2 bases, J lost 8 bases, and 4 bases lay in between. The CDR3 sequence is 11 residues long. The CDR3 coding sequence is TGTGCCAGCAGCTTACGGGATGAGCAGTTCTTC. Its protein is CASSLRDEQFF.

The chain is built from TRBV2 and TRBJ2-3, with 9 bases aligning to TRBD2. This CDR3 region has 14 residues. Per the germline V gene, CDR1 is SNHLY and CDR2 is FYNNEI. V lost 7 bases, J lost 8 bases, and 10 bases stayed unmatched. In DNA, the CDR3 is TGTGCCAGCAAAATAGCGGGAGTCATCGGTACGCAGTATTTT. Translated, it gives CASKIAGVIGTQYF.

The sample holds a few counts of this clone. This rearrangement joins TRBV6-6 to TRBJ2-2, with D perhaps being TRBD1 or TRBD2 (5 bases each). Germline V gives CDR1 MNHNY, CDR2 SVGAGI (reference sequence). This CDR3 comprises 14 residues. Trimming shortened V by 8 bases and J by 4 bases, and 14 bases separated the two germline ends. The CDR3 DNA sequence: TGTGCCAGCGGTTTTACGGGGACCACCGGGGAGCTGTTTTTT. It codes for CASGFTGTTGELFF.

This clone has ten or more counts. The chain's CDR3 is CASSLGNGRPDTQYF. The CDR3 DNA reads TGTGCCAGCAGCTTGGGGAACGGGAGGCCAGATACGCAGTATTTT. The rearrangement uses TRBV5-4 and TRBJ2-3; 7 positions agree with TRBD2. The CDR3 sequence is 15 residues long. V shed 0 bases, J shed 4 bases, and the junction held 5 bases outside the gene matches. Germline-derived CDR1 and CDR2 are SGHNT and YYREEE (reference sequence).

The J gene is TRBJ2-5, the V gene TRBV5-4; no firm D call. There are 12 residues in the CDR3. Germline V gives CDR1 SGHNT, CDR2 YYREEE (reference sequence). V was clipped by 4 bases and J by 4 bases, with 8 bases between them. The DNA for the CDR3 is TGTGCCAGCAGCCAGGACGGAGAGACCCAGTACTTC. It yields the protein CASSQDGETQYF.

A few counts support this clone. V and J are TRBV7-9 and TRBJ2-5; possible D gene TRBD1, 7 bases. This CDR3 contains 18 residues. The V end was cut by 1 base, the J end by 0 bases, with 18 bases between. Germline V CDR1 and CDR2: SEHNR, FQNEAQ (reference sequence). Here the CDR3 DNA reads TGTGCCAGCAGCTTAGGCCTAGGAGGGGGCCCTTACCAAGAGACCCAGTACTTC. It encodes CASSLGLGGGPYQETQYF.

This clone was picked up a small number of times. This chain connects TRBV9 to TRBJ2-3; TRBD2 might be the D (5 bases). The V and J ends lost 0 bases and 3 bases respectively, with 14 bases between them. This CDR3 is built from 16 residues. CDR1 is SGDLS, CDR2 YYNGEE, per germline. The CDR3 DNA sequence: TGTGCCAGCAGCGTAGGCCCCTTTCCGGGGACAGATACGCAGTATTTT. It yields the protein CASSVGPFPGTDTQYF.

This clone was observed a few times. A far larger clone is only one base removed, so a read error is likely. This sequence joins TRBV5-1 and TRBJ2-1, with TRBD1 identical over 7 bases. From germline, CDR1 is SGHRS and CDR2 YFSETQ. The CDR3 length is 14 residues. The CDR3, as DNA: TGCGCCAGCAGCTCTGGACAGGCCTACTATGAGCAGTTCTTC. Its protein product is CASSSGQAYYEQFF.

The CDR3 nucleotides read TGTGCCAGCACTGGAACAGCCACAGATACGCAGTATTTT. Translation gives CASTGTATDTQYF. The chain employs TRBV6-1 and TRBJ2-3; D uncertain. Germline loops: CDR1 MNHNS, CDR2 SASEGT. The CDR3 extends over 13 amino acids. V was cut by 7 bases and J by 2 bases, with 10 bases left in between.

The chain employs TRBV16 and TRBJ1-1, with no clear D. Germline CDR1 KGHSY, CDR2 FQNENV. The CDR3 covers 15 residues. Trimming took off 2 bases at V and 4 bases at J, with 14 bases between the two ends. As DNA, the CDR3 is TGTGCCAGCAGCCAAGATCAACACCTCGGCACTGAAGCTTTCTTT. This gives the protein CASSQDQHLGTEAFF.

This rearrangement joins TRBV2 to TRBJ2-2; the match to TRBD2 covers 12 bases. This CDR3 contains 15 residues. Germline values: CDR1 SNHLY, CDR2 FYNNEI. V lost 6 bases to trimming and J lost 6 bases; unmatched junction nucleotides: 5. The CDR3 nucleotides read TGTGCCAGCAGGACGCTAGCGGGAGGGCCCGGGGAGCTGTTTTTT. Its protein is CASRTLAGGPGELFF.

The sample holds a few counts of this clone. J is TRBJ2-3 and V is TRBV6-1; D is unresolved. V lost 7 bases and J 8 bases, leaving 10 bases between the germline ends. Germline-derived CDR1 and CDR2 are MNHNS and SASEGT. The CDR3 has 11 amino acids. This CDR3 reads CASTEMGTQYF. In DNA form, the CDR3 reads TGTGCCAGCACCGAAATGGGTACGCAGTATTTT.

This clone was counted between two and nine times. J is TRBJ1-4 and V is TRBV6-1; TRBD1 matches 7 bases. CDR3 length equals 15 residues. CDR1 and CDR2 from the germline V gene are MNHNS and SASEGT. The V segment lost 3 bases and the J segment 2 bases; nucleotides outside the gene matches: 3. The CDR3 sequence: CASSDPGQTNEKLFF. The CDR3 DNA reads TGTGCCAGCAGTGATCCGGGACAGACTAATGAAAAACTGTTTTTT.

In this sample, this clone turned up many times. The sample has other DNA sequences that encode this CDR3 too. This chain joins TRBV7-6 and TRBJ1-1; no clear D gene. The CDR3 sequence is 13 residues long. Germline CDR1 is SGHVS and CDR2 is FNYEAQ. Trimming removed 3 bases from V and 4 bases from J, with 9 bases in between. CDR3 protein: CASSFRYFTEAFF. CDR3 DNA: TGTGCCAGCAGCTTTAGGTATTTCACTGAAGCTTTCTTT.

Here the CDR3 reads CASSLWWASGMETQYF. CDR3 nucleotide sequence: TGTGCCAGCAGCTTATGGTGGGCTAGCGGGATGGAGACCCAGTACTTC. This chain uses TRBV7-2 with TRBJ2-5; 9 bases fit TRBD2. J was trimmed by 5 bases and V by 2 bases; bases with no gene match: 9. CDR1 and CDR2 (germline): SGHTA, FQGNSA. The CDR3 extends over 16 amino acids.

The J gene is TRBJ1-2, the V gene TRBV10-3; D uncertain. Germline V gives CDR1 ENHRY, CDR2 SYGVKD. The CDR3 sequence is 13 residues long. Trimming left V 4 bases short and J 4 bases short, with 10 bases between. DNA of the CDR3: TGTGCCATCAGTGCCGACGGAGGCTATGGCTACACCTTC. It is translated as CAISADGGYGYTF.

The chain employs TRBV28 and TRBJ1-1, with D possibly TRBD1 on 6 matching bases. CDR3 size: 19 residues. From germline, CDR1 is MDHEN and CDR2 SYDVKM. V lost 3 bases to trimming and J lost 1 base, with 24 bases between them. CDR3 DNA: TGTGCCAGCAGTTTGATGATGGTAGCTCTTGGACAGACGAACACTGAAGCTTTCTTT. The encoded protein is CASSLMMVALGQTNTEAFF.

This clone was recorded a few times. V gene TRBV29-1 combines with J gene TRBJ2-1, with 7 bases identical to TRBD1. The germline V gene has CDR1 SQVTM and CDR2 ANQGSEA. This CDR3 has 14 residues. V was clipped by 7 bases and J by 0 bases; unmatched bases: 6. CDR3 sequence: CSGQGQLSYNEQFF. The CDR3 DNA follows: TGCAGCGGACAGGGACAGCTCTCCTACAATGAGCAGTTCTTC.